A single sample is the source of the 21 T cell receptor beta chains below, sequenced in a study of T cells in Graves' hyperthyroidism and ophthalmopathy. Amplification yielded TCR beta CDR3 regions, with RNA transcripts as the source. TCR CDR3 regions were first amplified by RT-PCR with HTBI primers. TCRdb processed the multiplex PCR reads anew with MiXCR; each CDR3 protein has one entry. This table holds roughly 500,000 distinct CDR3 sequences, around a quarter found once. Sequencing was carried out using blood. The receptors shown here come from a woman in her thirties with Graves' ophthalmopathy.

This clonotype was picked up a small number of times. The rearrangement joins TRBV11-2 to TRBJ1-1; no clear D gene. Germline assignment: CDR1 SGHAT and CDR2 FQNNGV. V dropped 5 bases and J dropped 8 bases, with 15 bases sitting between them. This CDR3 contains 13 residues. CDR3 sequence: CASSRETGTEAFF. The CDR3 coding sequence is TGTGCCAGCAGCAGGGAAACTGGTACGGAAGCTTTCTTT.

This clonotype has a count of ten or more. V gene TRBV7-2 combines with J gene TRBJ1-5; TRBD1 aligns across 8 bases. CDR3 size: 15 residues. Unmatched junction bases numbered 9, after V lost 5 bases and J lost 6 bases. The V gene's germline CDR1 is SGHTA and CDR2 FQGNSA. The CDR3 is CASSPSDRVSQPQHF. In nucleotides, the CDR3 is TGTGCCAGCAGCCCATCGGACAGGGTTAGTCAGCCCCAGCATTTT.

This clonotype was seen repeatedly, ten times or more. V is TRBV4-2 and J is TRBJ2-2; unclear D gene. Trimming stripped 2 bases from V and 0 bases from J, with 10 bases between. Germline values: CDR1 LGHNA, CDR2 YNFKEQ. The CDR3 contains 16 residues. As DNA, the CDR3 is TGTGCCAGCAGCCAAAGGTTCTCGCCGAACACCGGGGAGCTGTTTTTT. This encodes CASSQRFSPNTGELFF.

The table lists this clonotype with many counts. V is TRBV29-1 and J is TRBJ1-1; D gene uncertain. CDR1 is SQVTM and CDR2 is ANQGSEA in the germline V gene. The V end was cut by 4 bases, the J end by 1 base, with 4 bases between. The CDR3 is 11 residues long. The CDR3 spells CSVVSNTEAFF. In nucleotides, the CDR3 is TGCAGCGTTGTTTCGAACACTGAAGCTTTCTTT.

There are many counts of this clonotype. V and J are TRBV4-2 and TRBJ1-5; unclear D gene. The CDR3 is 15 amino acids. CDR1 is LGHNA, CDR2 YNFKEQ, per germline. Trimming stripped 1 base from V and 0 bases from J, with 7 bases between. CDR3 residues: CASSQGQYSNQPQHF. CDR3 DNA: TGTGCCAGCAGCCAAGGGCAATATAGCAATCAGCCCCAGCATTTT.

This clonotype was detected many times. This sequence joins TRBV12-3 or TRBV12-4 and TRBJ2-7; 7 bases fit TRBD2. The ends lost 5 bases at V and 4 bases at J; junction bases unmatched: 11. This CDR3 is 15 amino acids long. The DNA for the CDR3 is TGTGCCAGCAGTACGGGACTACAGAAACGTTACGAGCAGTACTTC. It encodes CASSTGLQKRYEQYF.

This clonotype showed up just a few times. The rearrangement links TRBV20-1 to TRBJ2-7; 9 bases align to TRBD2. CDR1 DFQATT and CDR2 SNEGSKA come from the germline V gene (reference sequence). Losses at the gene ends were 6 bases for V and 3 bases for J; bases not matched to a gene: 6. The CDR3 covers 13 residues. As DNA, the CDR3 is TGCAGTGCGACCATAGCGGGGGACTACGAGCAGTACTTC. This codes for CSATIAGDYEQYF.

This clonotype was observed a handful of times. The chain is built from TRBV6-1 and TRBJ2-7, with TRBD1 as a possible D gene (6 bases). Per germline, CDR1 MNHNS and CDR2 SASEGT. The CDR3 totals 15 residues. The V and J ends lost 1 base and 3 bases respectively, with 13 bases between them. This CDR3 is CASSEDWQGYYEQYF. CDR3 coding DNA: TGTGCCAGCAGTGAAGATTGGCAGGGGTACTACGAGCAGTACTTC.

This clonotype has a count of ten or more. The CDR3 loop is CASRRGDPQYF. In DNA form, the CDR3 reads TGTGCCAGCAGAAGGGGGGATCCGCAGTACTTC. This chain uses TRBV2 with TRBJ2-7; tentatively, D is TRBD1 or TRBD2 (6 bases each). Germline V CDR1 and CDR2: SNHLY, FYNNEI. V shed 6 bases and J shed 9 bases, with 12 bases lying between them. This CDR3 region has 11 residues.

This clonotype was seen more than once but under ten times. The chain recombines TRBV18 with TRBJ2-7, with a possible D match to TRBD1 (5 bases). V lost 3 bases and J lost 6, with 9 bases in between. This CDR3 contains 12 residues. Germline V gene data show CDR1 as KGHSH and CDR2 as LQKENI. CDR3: CASSPGRAEQYF. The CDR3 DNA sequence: TGTGCCAGCTCACCCGGCAGGGCCGAGCAGTACTTC.

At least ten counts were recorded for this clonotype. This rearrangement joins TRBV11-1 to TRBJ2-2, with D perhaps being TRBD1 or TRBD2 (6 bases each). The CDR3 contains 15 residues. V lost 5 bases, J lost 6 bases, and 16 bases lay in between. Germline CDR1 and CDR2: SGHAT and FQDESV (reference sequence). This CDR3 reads CASSPRGGGAGELFF. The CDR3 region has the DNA TGTGCCAGCAGCCCCAGGGGAGGTGGTGCCGGGGAGCTGTTTTTT.

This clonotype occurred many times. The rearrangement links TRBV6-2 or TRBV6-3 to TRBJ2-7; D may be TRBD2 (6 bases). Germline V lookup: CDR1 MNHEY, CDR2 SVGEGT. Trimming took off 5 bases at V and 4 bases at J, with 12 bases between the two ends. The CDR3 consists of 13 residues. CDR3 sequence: CASSIAAGYEQYF. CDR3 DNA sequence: TGTGCCAGCAGTATAGCGGCCGGGTACGAGCAGTACTTC.

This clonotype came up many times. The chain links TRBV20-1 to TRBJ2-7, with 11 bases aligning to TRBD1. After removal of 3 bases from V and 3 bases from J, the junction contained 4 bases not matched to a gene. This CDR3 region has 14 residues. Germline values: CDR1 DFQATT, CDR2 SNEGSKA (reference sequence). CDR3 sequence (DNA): TGCAGTGCTAGGGACAGGGGGCAGTACTACGAGCAGTACTTC. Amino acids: CSARDRGQYYEQYF.

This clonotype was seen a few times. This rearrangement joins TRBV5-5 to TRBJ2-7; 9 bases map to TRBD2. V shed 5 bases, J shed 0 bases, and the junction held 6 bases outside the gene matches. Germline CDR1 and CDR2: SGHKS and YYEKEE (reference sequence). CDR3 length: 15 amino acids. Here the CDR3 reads CASRDSGGFSYEQYF. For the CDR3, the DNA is TGTGCCAGCAGGGACAGCGGGGGGTTCTCCTACGAGCAGTACTTC. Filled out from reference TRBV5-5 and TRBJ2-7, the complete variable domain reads DAGVTQSPTHLIKTRGQQVTLRCSPISGHKSVSWYQQVLGQGPQFIFQYYEKEERGRGNFPDRFSARQFPNYSSELNVNALLLGDSALYLCASRDSGGFSYEQYFGPGTRLTVT.

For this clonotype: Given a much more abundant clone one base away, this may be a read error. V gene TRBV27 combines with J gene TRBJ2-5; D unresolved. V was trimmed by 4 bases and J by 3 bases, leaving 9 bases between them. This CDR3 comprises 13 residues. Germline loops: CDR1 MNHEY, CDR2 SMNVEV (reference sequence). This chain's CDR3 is CASSSVAEETQYF. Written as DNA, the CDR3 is TGTGCCAGCAGTTCCGTGGCGGAAGAGACCCAGTACTTC.

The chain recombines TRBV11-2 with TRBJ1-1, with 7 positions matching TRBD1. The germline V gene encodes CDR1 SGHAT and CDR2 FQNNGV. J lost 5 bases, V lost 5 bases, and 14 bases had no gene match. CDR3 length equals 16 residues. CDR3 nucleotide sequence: TGTGCCAGCAGCCCGATGACAGCGAGGGGGCGGACTGAAGCTTTCTTT. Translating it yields CASSPMTARGRTEAFF. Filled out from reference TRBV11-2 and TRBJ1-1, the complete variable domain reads EAGVAQSPRYKIIEKRQSVAFWCNPISGHATLYWYQQILGQGPKLLIQFQNNGVVDDSQLPKDRFSAERLKGVDSTLKIQPAKLEDSAVYLCASSPMTARGRTEAFFGQGTRLTVV.

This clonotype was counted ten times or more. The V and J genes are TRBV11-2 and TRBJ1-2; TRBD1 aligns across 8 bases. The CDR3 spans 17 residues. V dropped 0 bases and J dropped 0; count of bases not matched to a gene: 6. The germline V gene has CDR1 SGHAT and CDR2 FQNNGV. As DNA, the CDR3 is TGTGCCAGCAGCTTAGACGGAGACAGGGGAGCTAACTATGGCTACACCTTC. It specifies CASSLDGDRGANYGYTF.

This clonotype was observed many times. Here the CDR3 reads CASSMGRDTAEAFF. DNA of the CDR3: TGTGCCAGTAGTATGGGACGAGATACGGCTGAAGCTTTCTTT. V and J are TRBV19 and TRBJ1-1; the D gene is possibly TRBD1 (5 bases). Trimming pared 3 bases from V and 6 bases from J, leaving 14 bases between. The CDR3 runs 14 residues. CDR1 and CDR2 (germline): LNHDA, SQIVND (reference sequence).

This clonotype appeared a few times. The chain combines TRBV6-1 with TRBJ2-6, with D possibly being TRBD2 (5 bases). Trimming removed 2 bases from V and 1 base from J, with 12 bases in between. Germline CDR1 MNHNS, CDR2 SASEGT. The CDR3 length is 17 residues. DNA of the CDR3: TGTGCCAGCAGTGAACGGGCCTGGAGGTCTGGGGCCAACGTCCTGACTTTC. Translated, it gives CASSERAWRSGANVLTF.

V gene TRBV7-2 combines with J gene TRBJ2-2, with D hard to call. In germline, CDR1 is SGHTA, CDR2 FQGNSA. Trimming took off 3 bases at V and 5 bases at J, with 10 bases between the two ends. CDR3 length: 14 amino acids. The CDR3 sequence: CASSFRALTGELFF. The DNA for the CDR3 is TGTGCCAGCAGCTTCCGGGCCCTTACCGGGGAGCTGTTTTTT.

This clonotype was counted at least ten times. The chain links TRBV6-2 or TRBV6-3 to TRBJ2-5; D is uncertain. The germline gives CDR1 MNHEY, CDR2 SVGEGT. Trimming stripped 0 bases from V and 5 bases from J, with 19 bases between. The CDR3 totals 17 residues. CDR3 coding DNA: TGTGCCAGCAGTTACTCCGAGACTCGAAACTCCGCCGAGACCCAGTACTTC. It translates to CASSYSETRNSAETQYF.